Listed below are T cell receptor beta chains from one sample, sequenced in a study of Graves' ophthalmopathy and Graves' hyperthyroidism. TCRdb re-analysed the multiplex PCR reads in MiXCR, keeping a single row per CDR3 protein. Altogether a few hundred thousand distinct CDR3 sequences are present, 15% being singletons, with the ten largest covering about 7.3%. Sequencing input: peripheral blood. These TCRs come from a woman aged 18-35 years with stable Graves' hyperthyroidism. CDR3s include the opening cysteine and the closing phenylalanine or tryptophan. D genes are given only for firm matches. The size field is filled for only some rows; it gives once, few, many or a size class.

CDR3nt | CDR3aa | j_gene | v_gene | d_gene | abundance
TGTGCCAGCAAACGGTACACTGAAGCTTTCTTT | CASKRYTEAFF | TRBJ1-1 | TRBV2 | - | many
TGTGCCAGCAGCTCGGGACAGAAAAACATTCAGTACTTC | CASSSGQKNIQYF | TRBJ2-4 | TRBV11-2 | TRBD1 | many
TGTGCCAGCAGGGTATACAACTATGGCTACACCTTC | CASRVYNYGYTF | TRBJ1-2 | TRBV6-1 | - | many
TGCGCCAGCAGCTTGGAAGGGACAGGGTTTCCGGAGACCCAGTACTTC | CASSLEGTGFPETQYF | TRBJ2-5 | TRBV5-1 | TRBD1 | -
TGTGCCAGCTCACCCACCGCGGTCGCGCGCAATCAGCCCCAGCATTTT | CASSPTAVARNQPQHF | TRBJ1-5 | TRBV18 | - | -
TGTGCCAGCGGGGGGGGGACTAGGAGCACTGAAGCTTTCTTT | CASGGGTRSTEAFF | TRBJ1-1 | TRBV12-3/TRBV12-4 | - | many
TGTGCCGCCCGTATGAACACTGAAGCTTTCTTT | CAARMNTEAFF | TRBJ1-1 | TRBV6-2/TRBV6-3 | - | many
TGTGCCAGCAGTCCCGTGACTAGCGGGGGGGGAGAGACCCAGTACTTC | CASSPVTSGGGETQYF | TRBJ2-5 | TRBV2 | TRBD2 | many
TGCAGTGCTAGAGATCGCGACGGGACAGGGGCCTTTAGGACTGAAGCTTTCTTT | CSARDRDGTGAFRTEAFF | TRBJ1-1 | TRBV20-1 | TRBD1 | many
TGCAGCGTTGAGAATCAGGGTGGCACCGGGGAGCTGTTTTTT | CSVENQGGTGELFF | TRBJ2-2 | TRBV29-1 | - | many
TGTGCCAGCAGTTTAGGGGTCGCCGAAGCTTTCTTT | CASSLGVAEAFF | TRBJ1-1 | TRBV12-3/TRBV12-4 | - | many
TGTGCCAGCAGCCCCCTCGTGGACAGCCCGAACACTGAAGCTTTCTTT | CASSPLVDSPNTEAFF | TRBJ1-1 | TRBV12-3/TRBV12-4 | - | -
TGTGCCAGCAGCTTCGGGGGCCTCAATCAGCCCCAGCATTTT | CASSFGGLNQPQHF | TRBJ1-5 | TRBV5-4 | - | many
TGCAGCGTTGAAGATGGCGCAGGGGACTCCTACGAGCAGTACTTC | CSVEDGAGDSYEQYF | TRBJ2-7 | TRBV29-1 | - | many
TGTGCCAGCAGTGAAGAACTAGCGGGGACCTACGAGCAGTACTTC | CASSEELAGTYEQYF | TRBJ2-7 | TRBV2 | TRBD2 | many
TGTGCCAGCAGCCAAGAGAGGGGACACTATGGCTACACCTTC | CASSQERGHYGYTF | TRBJ1-2 | TRBV4-2 | - | -
TGTGCCAGCAGTCCATCGGGGTTACTCGAGCAGTACTTC | CASSPSGLLEQYF | TRBJ2-7 | TRBV12-3/TRBV12-4 | - | -
TGTGCCAGCAGTAAGGGCAGAGTCATGAACACTGAAGCTTTCTTT | CASSKGRVMNTEAFF | TRBJ1-1 | TRBV2 | - | many
TGTGCCAGCAGCGCAGGGGAGATAGGTCAGCCCCAGCATTTT | CASSAGEIGQPQHF | TRBJ1-5 | TRBV12-3/TRBV12-4 | - | once
TGTGCCAGCAGCCCAATGACTAGCCGTGGGTTGGATGAGCAGTACTTC | CASSPMTSRGLDEQYF | TRBJ2-7 | TRBV11-2 | TRBD2 | many
TGTGCCAGCAGTTACTCGAACAGGGGGTACGAGCAGTACTTC | CASSYSNRGYEQYF | TRBJ2-7 | TRBV6-5 | TRBD1 | many
TGCAGTGCTCCAGGGCTACTAGCCAAAAACATTCAGTACTTC | CSAPGLLAKNIQYF | TRBJ2-4 | TRBV20-1 | - | many
TGTGCCAGCTCACCACCGGGGACAGGGCCTAAATCCTACGAGCAGTACTTC | CASSPPGTGPKSYEQYF | TRBJ2-7 | TRBV18 | TRBD1 | -
TGTGCCAGCAGCTGGACTAGCGGGGGGGCGGGGGCCCAGTACTTC | CASSWTSGGAGAQYF | TRBJ2-5 | TRBV7-2 | TRBD2 | many
TGTGCCAGCAAGACAAGAGGGACGGTGAACACTGAAGCTTTCTTT | CASKTRGTVNTEAFF | TRBJ1-1 | TRBV6-1 | - | many
TGCAGTGCGAGTGCTGGGACAGGGCTTTCACCCCTCCACTTT | CSASAGTGLSPLHF | TRBJ1-6 | TRBV20-1 | TRBD1 | -
TGCGCCAGCAGCTTGTGGCGGAACTATGGCTACACCTTC | CASSLWRNYGYTF | TRBJ1-2 | TRBV5-1 | - | many